This TCR beta chain comes out of a study of blood T cell repertoires in COVID-19. About the study: The United States, Italy and Spain provided the acute and convalescent COVID-19 samples. Sample material is recorded as cDNA or gDNA derived from T cells, B-cell-depleted T cells, or PBMCs.

How the authors handled the data: The assay estimated nucleated cells by amplifying reference gene primers. The assay was immunoSEQ multiplex PCR, and TCRdb's table has in-frame clones only and misses some. The DNA gave D and trimming, while V, J and clone size come from that table. The table lists around 120,000 clones, about 89% of them singletons. Trimming removed 4 bases at V and 2 bases at J, with 12 bases between. The V gene's germline CDR1 is SQVTM and CDR2 ANQGSEA. The CDR3 consists of 13 residues. The material sequenced was peripheral blood. The sequence derives from a woman in her sixties or seventies with acute or convalescent COVID-19. The gene calls are TRBV29-1 and TRBJ2-7; a possible D gene is TRBD1 (7 bases). CDR3 DNA: TGCAGCGTTGGGGGCGGGACAGCCTACGAGCAGTACTTC. Amino acid sequence: CSVGGGTAYEQYF.